One T cell receptor beta chain is described in this entry. Its antigen remains unknown. Here immunoSEQ multiplex PCR was the method, and the copy in TCRdb shows in-frame clones only, minus some. The top ten clones hold about 3.7% of a sample with about 140,000 clones, 85% to 95% of them seen once. It was second doses at about 4 or about 12 weeks that were pooled. Germline CDR1 and CDR2: SGHTA and FQGNSA. The CDR3 consists of 16 residues. Losses at the gene ends were 4 bases for V and 4 bases for J; bases not matched to a gene: 4. The data are from a study of T cell responses to AZD1222 COVID-19 vaccine. Study-level points and caveats: Targets within unmutated variant regions were reportedly found for nearly half of spike-specific TCRs. White British ancestry dominated among donors, who included more females, and clonal diversity was possibly underestimated. Spike-spanning, vaccine-associated CD4 TCRs were dominant at 160-218 and 743-854.

This sequence joins TRBV7-2 and TRBJ2-7, with 16 bases identical to TRBD2. The clonotype comes from an adult who received the AZD1222 COVID-19 vaccine. The starting material was peripheral blood, obtained 28 days after the second AZD1222 dose. CDR3 in DNA: TGTGCCAGCAGCTCGCTGGGACTAGCGGGAGGGTACGAGCAGTACTTC. Its translation is CASSSLGLAGGYEQYF.